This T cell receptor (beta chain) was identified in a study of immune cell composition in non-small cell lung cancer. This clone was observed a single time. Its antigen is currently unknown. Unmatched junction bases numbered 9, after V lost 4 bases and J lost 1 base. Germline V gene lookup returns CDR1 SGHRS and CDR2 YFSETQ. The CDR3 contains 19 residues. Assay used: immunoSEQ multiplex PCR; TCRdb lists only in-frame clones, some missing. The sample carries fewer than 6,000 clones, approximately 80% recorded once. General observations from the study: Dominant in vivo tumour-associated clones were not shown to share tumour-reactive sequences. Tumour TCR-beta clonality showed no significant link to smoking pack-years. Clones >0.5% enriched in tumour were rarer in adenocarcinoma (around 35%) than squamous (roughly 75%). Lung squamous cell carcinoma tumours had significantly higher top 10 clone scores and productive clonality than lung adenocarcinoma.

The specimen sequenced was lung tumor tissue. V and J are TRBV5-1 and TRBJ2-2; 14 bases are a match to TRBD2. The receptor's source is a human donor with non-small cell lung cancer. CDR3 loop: CASSIITGTSGRNTGELFF. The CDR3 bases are TGCGCCAGCAGCATTATAACCGGGACTAGCGGGAGGAACACCGGGGAGCTGTTTTTT.